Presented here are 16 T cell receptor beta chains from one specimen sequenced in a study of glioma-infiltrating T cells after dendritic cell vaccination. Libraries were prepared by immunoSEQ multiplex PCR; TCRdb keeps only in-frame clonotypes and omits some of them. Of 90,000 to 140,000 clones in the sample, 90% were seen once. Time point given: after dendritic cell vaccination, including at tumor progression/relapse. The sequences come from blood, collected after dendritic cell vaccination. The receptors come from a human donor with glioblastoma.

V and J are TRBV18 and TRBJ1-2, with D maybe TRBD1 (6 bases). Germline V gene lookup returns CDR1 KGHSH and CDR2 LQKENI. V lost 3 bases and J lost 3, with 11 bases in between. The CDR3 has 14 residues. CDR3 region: CASSPSTGHYGYTF. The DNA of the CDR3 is TGTGCCAGCTCACCCTCGACAGGCCACTATGGCTACACCTTC.

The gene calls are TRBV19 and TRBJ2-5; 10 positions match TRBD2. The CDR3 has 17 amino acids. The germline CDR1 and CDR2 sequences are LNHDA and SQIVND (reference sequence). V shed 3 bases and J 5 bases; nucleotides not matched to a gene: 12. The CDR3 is CASSIGLADASGETQYF. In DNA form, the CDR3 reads TGTGCCAGTAGTATCGGACTAGCGGACGCCTCCGGGGAGACCCAGTACTTC. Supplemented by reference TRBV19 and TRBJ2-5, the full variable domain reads DGGITQSPKYLFRKEGQNVTLSCEQNLNHDAMYWYRQDPGQGLRLIYYSQIVNDFQKGDIAEGYSVSREKKESFPLTVTSAQKNPTAFYLCASSIGLADASGETQYFGPGTRLLVL.

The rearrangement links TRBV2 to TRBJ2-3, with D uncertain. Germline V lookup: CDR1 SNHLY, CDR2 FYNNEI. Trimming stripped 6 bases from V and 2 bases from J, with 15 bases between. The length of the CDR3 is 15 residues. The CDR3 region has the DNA TGTGCCAGCAGAGAACGGGTACCTACCACAGATACGCAGTATTTT. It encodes CASRERVPTTDTQYF.

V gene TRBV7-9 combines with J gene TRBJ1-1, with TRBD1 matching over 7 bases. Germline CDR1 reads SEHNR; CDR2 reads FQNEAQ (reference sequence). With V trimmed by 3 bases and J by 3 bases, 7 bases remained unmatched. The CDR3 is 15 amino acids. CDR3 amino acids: CASSFTTGRDTEAFF. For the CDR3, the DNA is TGTGCCAGCAGCTTCACGACAGGGCGCGACACTGAAGCTTTCTTT.

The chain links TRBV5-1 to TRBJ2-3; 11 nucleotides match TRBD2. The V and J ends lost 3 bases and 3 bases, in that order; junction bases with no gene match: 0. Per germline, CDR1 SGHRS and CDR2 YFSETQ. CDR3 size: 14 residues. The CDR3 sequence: CASSSSGGTDTQYF. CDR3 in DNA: TGCGCCAGCAGCTCTAGCGGGGGGACAGATACGCAGTATTTT.

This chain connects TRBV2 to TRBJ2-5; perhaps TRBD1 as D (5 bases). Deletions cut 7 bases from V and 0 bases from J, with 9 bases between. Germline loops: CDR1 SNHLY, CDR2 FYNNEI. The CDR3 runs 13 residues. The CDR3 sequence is CASKQAYQETQYF. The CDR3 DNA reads TGTGCCAGCAAACAGGCCTACCAAGAGACCCAGTACTTC.

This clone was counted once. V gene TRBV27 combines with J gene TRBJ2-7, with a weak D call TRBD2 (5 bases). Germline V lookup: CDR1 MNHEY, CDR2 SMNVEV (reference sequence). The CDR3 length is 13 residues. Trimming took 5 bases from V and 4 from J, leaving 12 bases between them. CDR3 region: CASSGGSSYEQYF. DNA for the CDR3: TGTGCCAGCAGTGGCGGGTCTAGTTACGAGCAGTACTTC.

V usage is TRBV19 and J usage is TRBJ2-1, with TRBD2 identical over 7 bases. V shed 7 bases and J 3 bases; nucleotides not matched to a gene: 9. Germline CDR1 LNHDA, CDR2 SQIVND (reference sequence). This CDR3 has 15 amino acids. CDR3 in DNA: TGTGCCAGTAAATCTAGCGGACAATACTACAATGAGCAGTTCTTC. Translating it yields CASKSSGQYYNEQFF.

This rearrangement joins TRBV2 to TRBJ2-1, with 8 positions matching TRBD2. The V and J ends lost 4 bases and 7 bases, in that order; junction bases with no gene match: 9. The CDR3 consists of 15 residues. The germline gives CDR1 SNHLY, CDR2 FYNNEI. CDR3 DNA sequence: TGTGCCAGCAGTGGTACTAGCGGTATACCGAATGAGCAGTTCTTC. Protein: CASSGTSGIPNEQFF.

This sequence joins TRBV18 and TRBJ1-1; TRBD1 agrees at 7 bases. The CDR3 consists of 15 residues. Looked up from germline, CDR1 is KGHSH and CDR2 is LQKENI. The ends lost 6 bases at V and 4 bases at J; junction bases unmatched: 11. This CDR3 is CASSFARQGGTEAFF. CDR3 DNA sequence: TGTGCCAGCTCGTTCGCTCGACAGGGTGGCACTGAAGCTTTCTTT. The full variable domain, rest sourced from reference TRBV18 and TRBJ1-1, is NAGVMQNPRHLVRRRGQEARLRCSPMKGHSHVYWYRQLPEEGLKFMVYLQKENIIDESGMPKERFSAEFPKEGPSILRIQQVVRGDSAAYFCASSFARQGGTEAFFGQGTRLTVV.

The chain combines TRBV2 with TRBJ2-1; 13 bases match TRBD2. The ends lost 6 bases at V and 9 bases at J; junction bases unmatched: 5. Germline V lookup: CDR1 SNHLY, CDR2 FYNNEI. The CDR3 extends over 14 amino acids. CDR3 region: CASSRLAGGGEQFF. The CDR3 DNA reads TGTGCCAGCAGCAGACTAGCGGGAGGTGGTGAGCAGTTCTTC.

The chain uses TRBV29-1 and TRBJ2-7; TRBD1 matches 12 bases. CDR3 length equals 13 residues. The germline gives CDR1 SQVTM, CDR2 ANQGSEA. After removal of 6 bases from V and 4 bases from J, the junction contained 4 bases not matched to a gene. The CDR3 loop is CSVGTGGSYEQYF. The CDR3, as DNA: TGCAGCGTCGGGACAGGGGGCAGTTACGAGCAGTACTTC.

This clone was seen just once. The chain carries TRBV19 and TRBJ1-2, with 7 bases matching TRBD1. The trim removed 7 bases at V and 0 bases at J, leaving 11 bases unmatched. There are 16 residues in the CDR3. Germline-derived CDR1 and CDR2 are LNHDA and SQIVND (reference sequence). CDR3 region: CASISTGTESNYGYTF. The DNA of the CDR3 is TGTGCCAGTATCAGTACCGGGACAGAGTCTAACTATGGCTACACCTTC.

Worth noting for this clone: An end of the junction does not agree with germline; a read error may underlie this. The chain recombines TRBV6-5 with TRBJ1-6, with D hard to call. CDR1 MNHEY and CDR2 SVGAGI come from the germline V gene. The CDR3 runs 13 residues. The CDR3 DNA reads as TGTGCCAGCAGTTACTCCTATAATTCCCCCCTCCACTTT. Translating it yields CASSYSYNSPLHF.

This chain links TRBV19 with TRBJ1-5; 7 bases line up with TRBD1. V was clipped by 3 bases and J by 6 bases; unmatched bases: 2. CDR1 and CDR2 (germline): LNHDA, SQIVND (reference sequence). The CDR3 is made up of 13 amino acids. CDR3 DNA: TGTGCCAGTAGTATTAACAGGGGTCAGCCCCAGCATTTT. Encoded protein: CASSINRGQPQHF.

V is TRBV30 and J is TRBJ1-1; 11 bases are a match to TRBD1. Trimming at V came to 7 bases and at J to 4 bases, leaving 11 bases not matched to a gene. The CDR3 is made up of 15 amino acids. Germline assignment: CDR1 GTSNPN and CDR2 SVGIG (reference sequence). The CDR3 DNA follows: TGTGCCTCCCACACAGGACAGGGGGCGGCCACTGAAGCTTTCTTT. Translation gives CASHTGQGAATEAFF.